The rows below give T cell receptor beta chains drawn from one sample of a study of T cell repertoires in ileal Crohn's disease. Only in-frame clones appear in the TCRdb table, and some are missing; sequencing was by immunoSEQ multiplex PCR. The sample holds 15,000 to 20,000 clones, 85% to 90% seen once. Input material: ileal tissue. Receptors originate from an adult with Crohn's disease. Each CDR3 is given with its conserved first and last residue. The D gene is left open where the match is weak. Part of the rows lack a size; the others show once, few, many or a class for expanded clones.

TRBJ2-3 | TRBV7-9 | - | - | TGTGCCAGCAGCTTAGTACGTAGCGCAAGACCAGATACGCAGTATTTT | CASSLVRSARPDTQYF
TRBJ2-1 | TRBV19 | TRBD2 | - | TGTGCCAGTAGTATGGGACTAGCGGGAGATCACTACAATGAGCAGTTCTTC | CASSMGLAGDHYNEQFF
TRBJ1-2 | TRBV2 | - | - | TGTGCCAGCAGTGACAGGCAGTACTATGGCTACACCTTC | CASSDRQYYGYTF
TRBJ1-1 | TRBV7-9 | - | - | TGTGCCAGCAGCCCACAGGGAGACACTGAAGCTTTCTTT | CASSPQGDTEAFF
TRBJ2-2 | TRBV27 | TRBD2 | - | TGTGCCAGCAGTTCCCGATCTAGCGGGAGACCCACCGGGGAGCTGTTTTTT | CASSSRSSGRPTGELFF
TRBJ2-7 | TRBV28 | - | few | TGTGCCAGCAGTGTCGTGGGGCGGTACGAGCAGTACTTC | CASSVVGRYEQYF
TRBJ2-7 | TRBV2 | TRBD1 | - | TGTGCCAGCAGCCCCGACCGGGACAGTTTCTACGAGCAGTACTTC | CASSPDRDSFYEQYF
TRBJ2-6 | TRBV28 | TRBD1 | few | TGTGCCAGCTACCGAACACAGGGGCGGGCAGGGGCCAACGTCCTGACTTTC | CASYRTQGRAGANVLTF
TRBJ2-5 | TRBV29-1 | TRBD2 | - | TGCAGCTATACGGGGAGGGAAGAGACCCAGTACTTC | CSYTGREETQYF
TRBJ1-4 | TRBV4-1 | - | - | TGCGCCAGCAGCCAAAACGGGGGGCAGCCTAATGAAAAACTGTTTTTT | CASSQNGGQPNEKLFF
TRBJ2-7 | TRBV27 | TRBD2 | - | TGTGCCAGCAGTTGGACTAGCGGGAGGTACGAGCAGTACTTC | CASSWTSGRYEQYF
TRBJ2-7 | TRBV20-1 | - | - | TGCAGTGCTAGTTTACGGGGTGAGCAGTACTTC | CSASLRGEQYF
TRBJ2-3 | TRBV5-1 | TRBD1 | - | TGCGCCAGCAGCGCCCGGGACAGGGCCCCAGATACGCAGTATTTT | CASSARDRAPDTQYF
TRBJ1-4 | TRBV5-6 | - | - | TGTGCCAGCAGCTTTTCCCACACCTCTGAAAAACTGTTTTTT | CASSFSHTSEKLFF
TRBJ2-7 | TRBV19 | TRBD2 | - | TGTGCACTGATCCGGGACAGCGTACTAGCGGGAGCCTCCTACGAGCAGTACTTC | CALIRDSVLAGASYEQYF
TRBJ2-1 | TRBV11-2 | TRBD2 | - | TGTGCCAGCAGCTTCTCTAGCGGAAACAATGAGCAGTTCTTC | CASSFSSGNNEQFF
TRBJ1-6 | TRBV2 | - | - | TGTGCCAGCAAGGCGGACAGTAATTCACCCCTCCACTTT | CASKADSNSPLHF
TRBJ2-6 | TRBV5-6 | - | few | TGTGCCAGCAGCGTCCAGGGCTCCCGCTCTGGGGCCAACGTCCTGACTTTC | CASSVQGSRSGANVLTF
TRBJ1-1 | TRBV5-4 | TRBD1 | once | TGTGCCAGCAGCTTACTCTGGACAGGGGACGCTGAAGCTTTCTTT | CASSLLWTGDAEAFF
TRBJ2-4 | TRBV5-6 | - | few | TGTGCCAGCAGCTCGGAACGGGATGCCAAAAACATTCAGTACTTC | CASSSERDAKNIQYF
TRBJ2-7 | TRBV9 | TRBD2 | - | TGTGCCAGCAGCGCCGGGACTAGCGGGGTCTACGAGCAGTACTTC | CASSAGTSGVYEQYF
TRBJ2-6 | TRBV19 | TRBD2 | - | TGTGCCAGTAGTAAATGGGGTCTAGCGGGAGGGGCTGGGGCCAACGTCCTGACTTTC | CASSKWGLAGGAGANVLTF
TRBJ2-5 | TRBV2 | TRBD2 | once | TGTGCCAGCGGGCGGGAGGGCCGGGAGACCCAGTACTTC | CASGREGRETQYF
TRBJ2-2 | TRBV5-6 | TRBD2 | - | TGTGCCAGCAGCTTGGCCCCCGGGACTAGCGGCAACACCGGGGAGCTGTTTTTT | CASSLAPGTSGNTGELFF
TRBJ1-1 | TRBV27 | - | - | TGTGCCAGCAGTTTAAATGGTGGAGCAGGGATGAACACTGAAGCTTTCTTT | CASSLNGGAGMNTEAFF
TRBJ2-3 | TRBV2 | TRBD1 | - | TGTGCCAGCAAGGGGGCGGGCACAGATACGCAGTATTTT | CASKGAGTDTQYF
TRBJ2-5 | TRBV7-2 | TRBD2 | - | TGTGCCAGCAGCTTTTCCCCGGGACTAGCGGGAAAAGAGACCCAGTACTTC | CASSFSPGLAGKETQYF
TRBJ1-2 | TRBV5-8 | - | - | TGTGCCAGCAGCCGGGGGGCAGGGGACGGCTATGGCTACACCTTC | CASSRGAGDGYGYTF
TRBJ2-7 | TRBV6-1 | - | - | TGTGCCAGCAGTGATACGGGGTACGAGCAGTACTTC | CASSDTGYEQYF
TRBJ2-7 | TRBV2 | TRBD2 | - | TGTGCCCTACGAGCGGGGACTAGCGGGAGGAGCTACGAGCAGTACTTC | CALRAGTSGRSYEQYF
TRBJ2-2 | TRBV9 | TRBD2 | - | TGTGCCAGCAGCGTCGCAAGCGGGAGGTCTTACACCGGGGAGCTGTTTTTT | CASSVASGRSYTGELFF
TRBJ1-2 | TRBV7-6 | TRBD1 | - | TGTGCCAGCAGCTTAGCGTACAGGGGGGGGTCTAACTATGGCTACACCTTC | CASSLAYRGGSNYGYTF
TRBJ2-7 | TRBV6-1 | TRBD2 | once | TGTGCCAGCAGTGTCCCTCCGGGGGGGCCCGGCGAGCAGTACTTC | CASSVPPGGPGEQYF
TRBJ2-5 | TRBV5-1 | TRBD1 | - | TGCGCCAGCAGGAAGCCGGGACAGGGGGCTCTGGAGACCCAGTACTTC | CASRKPGQGALETQYF
TRBJ2-1 | TRBV28 | - | - | TGTGCCAGCAGTTTATACCAGGGCCCTCGTTACAATGAGCAGTTCTTC | CASSLYQGPRYNEQFF
TRBJ2-3 | TRBV7-9 | TRBD2 | - | TGTGCCAGCAGCTTTCCGAGACTAGCGGGAGGACTTACAGATACGCAGTATTTT | CASSFPRLAGGLTDTQYF
TRBJ2-1 | TRBV5-6 | - | - | TGTGCCAGCAGCATACCGGCAGTGAGCGGGTACAATGAGCAGTTCTTC | CASSIPAVSGYNEQFF
TRBJ2-6 | TRBV28 | TRBD1 | - | TGTGCCAGCAGCCCGGACAGGGGGAGAGCTGGGGCCAACGTCCTGACTTTC | CASSPDRGRAGANVLTF
TRBJ2-5 | TRBV5-1 | - | - | TGCGCCAGCAGCTTGGGTACTTTCCAAGAGACCCAGTACTTC | CASSLGTFQETQYF
TRBJ1-1 | TRBV14 | TRBD1 | - | TGTGCCAGCAGCCCATTCACAGGGGGAGGCACTGAAGCTTTCTTT | CASSPFTGGGTEAFF
TRBJ2-5 | TRBV6-4 | TRBD2 | - | TGTGCCAGCAGTTTGAAAGCGGGGTCACAAGAGACCCAGTACTTC | CASSLKAGSQETQYF
TRBJ2-1 | TRBV9 | TRBD2 | medium-sized | TGTGCCAGCAGCGTCGGACTAGCGGGAGGTATCCTCAATGAGCAGTTCTTC | CASSVGLAGGILNEQFF
TRBJ1-2 | TRBV19 | TRBD1 | - | TGTGCCAGTAGTCCTCGGGCTACTGGGACAGGGCGACATGGCTACACCTTC | CASSPRATGTGRHGYTF
TRBJ2-1 | TRBV7-2 | - | - | TGTGCCAGCAGCTTAAAGGACTACTACAATGAGCAGTTCTTC | CASSLKDYYNEQFF
TRBJ2-3 | TRBV9 | TRBD2 | - | TGTGCCAGCAGCGTAATAGCGGGAGTGGCAGATACGCAGTATTTT | CASSVIAGVADTQYF
TRBJ2-7 | TRBV5-1 | TRBD1 | - | TGCGCCAGCAGCTTGAAACAGGGGGACTACGAGCAGTACTTC | CASSLKQGDYEQYF